A selection of T cell receptor beta chains follows, all from one sample in a study of T cells in localized non-small cell lung cancer. Measured with immunoSEQ multiplex PCR; TCRdb has only the in-frame clones, and not every one. The sample lists approximately 34,000 clones; around 88% were seen once. Sample: peripheral blood, taken before any cancer treatment. The source is a woman between 35 and 75 years old with stage I lung adenocarcinoma. The CDR3 runs from the conserved cysteine through the conserved F or W. The order of the fields is D gene, V gene, clone size, J gene, CDR3 DNA, CDR3 protein. A D gene is named only where the DNA matches it firmly. Rows may omit the clone size; those that give it use once, few, many or a size class.

TRBD1,TRBV19,NA,TRBJ1-5,TGTGCCAGTAGAAACAGGGGCGGCAATCAGCCCCAGCATTTT,CASRNRGGNQPQHF
TRBD2,TRBV2,NA,TRBJ2-3,TGTGCCAGCAGCGGGACTACCCCCACAGATACGCAGTATTTT,CASSGTTPTDTQYF
TRBD1,TRBV11-3,NA,TRBJ2-7,TGTGCCAGCAGCCGGGACAGAACCTACGAGCAGTACTTC,CASSRDRTYEQYF
TRBD1,TRBV28,NA,TRBJ1-2,TGTGCCAGCAGTCCACCCGACAGGGGGCGCAATGGCTACACCTTC,CASSPPDRGRNGYTF
TRBD1,TRBV7-9,NA,TRBJ1-3,TGTGCCAGCAGCTTTCCGACAGGGTTGAGGATTGGTTCTGGAAACACCATATATTTT,CASSFPTGLRIGSGNTIYF
TRBD1,TRBV28,NA,TRBJ1-5,TGTGCCAGCAGCATCAGACAGGGACTCTGGAGCAATCAGCCCCAGCATTTT,CASSIRQGLWSNQPQHF
TRBD1,TRBV29-1,NA,TRBJ1-4,TGCAGCGTTGGACAGGGAAGAGAAAAACTGTTTTTT,CSVGQGREKLFF
NA,TRBV11-2,NA,TRBJ1-4,TGTGCCAGCAGCTACAGGGACGGGGAAAAACTGTTTTTT,CASSYRDGEKLFF
NA,TRBV5-5,few,TRBJ1-6,TGTGCCAGCAGCTTGGGCAGGGACAATTCACCCCTCCACTTT,CASSLGRDNSPLHF
TRBD2,TRBV18,NA,TRBJ2-1,TGTGCCAGCTCACCCCTAGCGGGATACAATGAGCAGTTCTTC,CASSPLAGYNEQFF
NA,TRBV6-5,NA,TRBJ1-6,TGTGCCAGCAGTTACGGGCAATCCGTAGGTTCACCCCTCCACTTT,CASSYGQSVGSPLHF
NA,TRBV5-1,NA,TRBJ1-1,TGCGCCAGCACCTCTGGGGGCGCGGGTTGGTCGATGGCTGAAGCTTTCTTT,CASTSGGAGWSMAEAFF
NA,TRBV4-1,NA,TRBJ2-5,TGCGCCAGCAGAGGAACAGGGCAAGAGACCCAGTACTTC,CASRGTGQETQYF
NA,TRBV6-5,once,TRBJ1-4,TGTGCCAGCAGAGGACGGACAAATGAAAAACTGTTTTTT,CASRGRTNEKLFF
TRBD2,TRBV5-1,NA,TRBJ2-7,TGCGCCAGCAGCTTGGCCAGCGGGGGGACCATATACGAGCAGTACTTC,CASSLASGGTIYEQYF
NA,TRBV18,NA,TRBJ2-7,TGTGCCAGCTCAACTTATTTCGGGCCCCTCTACGAGCAGTACTTC,CASSTYFGPLYEQYF
NA,TRBV7-3,NA,TRBJ1-1,TGTGCCAGCAGTCCAACAGTTGACACTGAAGCTTTCTTT,CASSPTVDTEAFF
NA,TRBV18,once,TRBJ1-1,TGTGCCAGCTCATCCGACCCCCCGGGAGGGAACACTGAAGCTTTCTTT,CASSSDPPGGNTEAFF
NA,TRBV19,NA,TRBJ1-1,TGTGCCAGTAGTCCAGTTTGGAACACTGAAGCTTTCTTT,CASSPVWNTEAFF
NA,TRBV28,NA,TRBJ2-7,TGTGCCAGCAGTTTAGGGCGCCTCAGACCCGAGCAGTACTTC,CASSLGRLRPEQYF
NA,TRBV18,NA,TRBJ1-3,TGTGCCAGCTCACCGGACCTAGGGTTCGTCGACGGCACCATATATTTT,CASSPDLGFVDGTIYF
NA,TRBV6-1,NA,TRBJ1-3,TGTGCCAGCCACCCCGTAATATACTCTGGAAACACCATATATTTT,CASHPVIYSGNTIYF
NA,TRBV9,NA,TRBJ1-3,TGTGCCAGCAGCGTAGGGACTAGCTCTGGAAACACCATATATTTT,CASSVGTSSGNTIYF
TRBD1,TRBV18,once,TRBJ1-3,TGTGCCAGCTCTAGGGACAGGGATGGAAACACCATATATTTT,CASSRDRDGNTIYF
NA,TRBV27,NA,TRBJ1-3,TGTGCCAGCAGTTTAGGGGGCGGAGTAGGAAACACCATATATTTT,CASSLGGGVGNTIYF
NA,TRBV7-6,NA,TRBJ2-7,TGTGCCAGCAGCTTAGGATCGGGCAGGTACTACGAGCAGTACTTC,CASSLGSGRYYEQYF
NA,TRBV28,NA,TRBJ1-6,TGTGCCAGCAGAACCTGGGGGAAAGGGGATTCACCCCTCCACTTT,CASRTWGKGDSPLHF
NA,TRBV7-2,once,TRBJ1-2,TGTGCCAGCAGCACTTACGAACAGGGTTTGGAAGGCGATGGCTACACCTTC,CASSTYEQGLEGDGYTF
NA,TRBV5-1,few,TRBJ1-6,TGCGCCAGCAGTAGGGAGGATTCACCCCTCCACTTT,CASSREDSPLHF
NA,TRBV4-2,NA,TRBJ1-2,TGTGCCAGCAGCCAAGATACAATCTCGGGAGTCCGCGGCTACACCTTC,CASSQDTISGVRGYTF
TRBD2,TRBV19,NA,TRBJ2-3,TGTGCCAGTAGTCCCGGGGGGGTGGATACGCAGTATTTT,CASSPGGVDTQYF
NA,TRBV5-4,NA,TRBJ2-2,TGTGCCAGCAGCTTGTCGAGGAACACCGGGGAGCTGTTTTTT,CASSLSRNTGELFF
TRBD2,TRBV27,NA,TRBJ2-1,TGTGCCAGCAGTTGGCGGGGGAGCTCCTACAATGAGCAGTTCTTC,CASSWRGSSYNEQFF
NA,TRBV2,NA,TRBJ1-5,TGTGCCAGCAAAGGGGGGGGTGGTAGCAATCAGCCCCAGCATTTT,CASKGGGGSNQPQHF
NA,TRBV19,NA,TRBJ1-2,TGTGCCACAGGTCCGGGACATAACTATGGCTACACCTTC,CATGPGHNYGYTF
NA,TRBV2,few,TRBJ1-2,TGTGCCAGCACCAGCGGGACTTCAACGCACTATGGCTACACCTTC,CASTSGTSTHYGYTF
TRBD1,TRBV9,NA,TRBJ2-7,TGTGCCAGCAGCGTAGGGCGAGGGGGCCTCTACGAGCAGTACTTC,CASSVGRGGLYEQYF
NA,TRBV7-2,NA,TRBJ2-3,TGTGCCAGCAGCTTAGGCCCAAAGACAGATACGCAGTATTTT,CASSLGPKTDTQYF
NA,TRBV5-1,NA,TRBJ1-4,TGCGCCAGCAGCTTGAGCCCGCTCAGACAGAGACTTAATGAAAAACTGTTTTTT,CASSLSPLRQRLNEKLFF
TRBD2,TRBV14,once,TRBJ2-5,TGTGCCAGCAGCCAAGATCTCGTTTCGGGGGGGATACAAGAGACCCAGTACTTC,CASSQDLVSGGIQETQYF
TRBD1,TRBV5-1,NA,TRBJ1-1,TGCGCCAGCAGCTTGGAATGGACAGGGGGCACTGAAGCTTTCTTT,CASSLEWTGGTEAFF
NA,TRBV25-1,NA,TRBJ1-5,TGTGCCAGCAGTGAATCCGGGGCAGGGTCATATCAGCCCCAGCATTTT,CASSESGAGSYQPQHF
NA,TRBV7-9,NA,TRBJ1-3,TGTGCCAGCAGGGGGGTGACGGGTTCGCGAGGAAACACCATATATTTT,CASRGVTGSRGNTIYF